The source of this T cell receptor (beta chain) is a study of blood T cell repertoires in COVID-19. Study-wide context: The United States, Italy and Spain supplied acute and convalescent COVID-19 samples.

Participants had their cohort set by participant-reported clinical history. The trim removed 2 bases at V and 2 bases at J, leaving 1 base unmatched. Germline V gene lookup returns CDR1 MNHEY and CDR2 SMNVEV (reference sequence). The CDR3 spans 14 residues. This clone was observed a handful of times. The protocol was immunoSEQ multiplex PCR, while the TCRdb copy is restricted to in-frame clones and leaves out a portion. There are more than 300,000 clones in the sample; 85% to 90% occur only once, and roughly 10% lies in the top ten. This clonotype was obtained from a woman aged 18-29 years who had recovered from COVID-19. The sequenced sample consisted of PBMCs or T cells enriched from blood (not recorded which). The rearrangement joins TRBV27 to TRBJ2-7; 9 bases line up with TRBD1. This CDR3 is CASSLGDRAYEQYF. In nucleotides, the CDR3 is TGTGCCAGCAGTTTAGGGGACAGGGCCTACGAGCAGTACTTC.